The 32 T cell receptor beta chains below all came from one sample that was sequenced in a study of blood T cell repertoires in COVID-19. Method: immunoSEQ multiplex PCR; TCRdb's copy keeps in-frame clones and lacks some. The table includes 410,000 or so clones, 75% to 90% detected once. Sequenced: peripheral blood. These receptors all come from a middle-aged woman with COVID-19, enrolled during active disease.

Here the CDR3 DNA reads TGTGCCAGCATCGGGACAGGTCTGGGCACTGAAGCTTTCTTT. Translation: CASIGTGLGTEAFF. The V gene is TRBV2, the J gene TRBJ1-1; 8 nucleotides match TRBD1. Germline V gives CDR1 SNHLY, CDR2 FYNNEI. CDR3 length: 14 residues. V lost 7 bases and J lost 4; bases outside the gene matches: 8.

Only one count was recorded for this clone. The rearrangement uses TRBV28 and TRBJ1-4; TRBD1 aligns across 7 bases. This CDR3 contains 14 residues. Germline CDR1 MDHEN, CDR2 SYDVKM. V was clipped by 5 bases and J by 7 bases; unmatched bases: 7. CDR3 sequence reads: CASSIDRVVEKLFF. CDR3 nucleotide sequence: TGTGCCAGCAGTATAGACAGGGTTGTTGAAAAACTGTTTTTT.

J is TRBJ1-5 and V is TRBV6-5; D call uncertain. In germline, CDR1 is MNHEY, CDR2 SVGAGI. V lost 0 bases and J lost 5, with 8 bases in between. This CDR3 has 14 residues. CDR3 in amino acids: CASSYSGPDQPQHF. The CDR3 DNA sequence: TGTGCCAGCAGTTACTCCGGTCCTGATCAGCCCCAGCATTTT.

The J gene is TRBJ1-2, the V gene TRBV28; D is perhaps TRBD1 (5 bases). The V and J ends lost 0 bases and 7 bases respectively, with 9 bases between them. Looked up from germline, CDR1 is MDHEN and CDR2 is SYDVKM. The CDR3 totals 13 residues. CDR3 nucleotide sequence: TGTGCCAGCAGTTTATGGGGCGGGGCTGGCTACACCTTC. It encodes CASSLWGGAGYTF.

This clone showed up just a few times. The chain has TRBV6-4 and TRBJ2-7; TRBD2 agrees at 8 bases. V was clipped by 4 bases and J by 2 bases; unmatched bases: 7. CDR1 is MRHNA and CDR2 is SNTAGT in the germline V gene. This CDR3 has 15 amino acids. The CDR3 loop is CASSGGRGLAYEQYF. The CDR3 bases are TGTGCCAGCAGTGGGGGTAGGGGACTAGCCTACGAGCAGTACTTC.

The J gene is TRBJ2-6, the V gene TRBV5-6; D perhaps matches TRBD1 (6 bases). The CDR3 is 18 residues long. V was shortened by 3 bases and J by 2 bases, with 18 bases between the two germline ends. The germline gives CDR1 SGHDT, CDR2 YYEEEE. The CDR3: CASSSYIGGGAGANVLTF. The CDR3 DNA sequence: TGTGCCAGCAGCTCTTACATTGGTGGGGGCGCTGGGGCCAACGTCCTGACTTTC.

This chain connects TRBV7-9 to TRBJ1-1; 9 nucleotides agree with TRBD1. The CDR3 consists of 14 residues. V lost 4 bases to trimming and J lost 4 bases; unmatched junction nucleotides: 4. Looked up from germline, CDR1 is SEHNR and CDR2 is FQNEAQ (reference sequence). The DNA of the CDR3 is TGTGCCAGCAGCTCACAGGGGGCGAGCACTGAAGCTTTCTTT. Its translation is CASSSQGASTEAFF.

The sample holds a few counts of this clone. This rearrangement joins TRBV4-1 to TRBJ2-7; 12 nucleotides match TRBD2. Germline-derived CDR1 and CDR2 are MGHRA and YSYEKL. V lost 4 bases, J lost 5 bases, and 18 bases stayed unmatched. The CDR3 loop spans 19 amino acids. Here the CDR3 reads CASSPPPGLLAGGGHEQYF. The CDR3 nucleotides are TGCGCCAGCAGCCCCCCCCCGGGGCTACTAGCGGGAGGCGGCCACGAGCAGTACTTC.

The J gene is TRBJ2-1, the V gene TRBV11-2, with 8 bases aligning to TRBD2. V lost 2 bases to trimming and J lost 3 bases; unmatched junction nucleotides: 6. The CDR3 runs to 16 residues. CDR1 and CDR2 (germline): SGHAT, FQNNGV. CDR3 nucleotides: TGTGCCAGCAGCTTAAGGGCGGGGGGACTCTACAATGAGCAGTTCTTC. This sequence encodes CASSLRAGGLYNEQFF.

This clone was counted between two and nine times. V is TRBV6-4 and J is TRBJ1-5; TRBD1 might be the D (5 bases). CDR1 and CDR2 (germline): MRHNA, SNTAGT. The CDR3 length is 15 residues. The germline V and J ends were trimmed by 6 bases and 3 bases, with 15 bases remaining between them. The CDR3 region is CASRDSTSNNQPQHF. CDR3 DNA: TGTGCCAGCAGAGACAGTACCTCTAACAATCAGCCCCAGCATTTT.

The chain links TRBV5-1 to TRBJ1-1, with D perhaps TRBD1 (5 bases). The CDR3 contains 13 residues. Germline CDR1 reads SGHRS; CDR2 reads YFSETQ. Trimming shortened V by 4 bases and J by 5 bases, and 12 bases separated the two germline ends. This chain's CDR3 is CASSREGVTEAFF. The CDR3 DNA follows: TGCGCCAGCAGCCGCGAAGGGGTTACTGAAGCTTTCTTT.

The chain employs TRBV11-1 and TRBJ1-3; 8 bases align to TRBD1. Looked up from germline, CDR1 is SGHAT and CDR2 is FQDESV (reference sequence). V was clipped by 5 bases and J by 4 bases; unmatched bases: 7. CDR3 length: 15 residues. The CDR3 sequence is CASSPDRGSGNTIYF. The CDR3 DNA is TGTGCCAGCAGCCCCGACAGGGGTTCGGGAAACACCATATATTTT.

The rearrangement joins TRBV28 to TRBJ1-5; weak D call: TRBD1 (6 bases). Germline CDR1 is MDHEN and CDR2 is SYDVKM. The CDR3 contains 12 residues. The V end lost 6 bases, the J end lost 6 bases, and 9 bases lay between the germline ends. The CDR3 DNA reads TGTGCCAGCAGAGGGGGTGGTCAGCCCCAGCATTTT. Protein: CASRGGGQPQHF.

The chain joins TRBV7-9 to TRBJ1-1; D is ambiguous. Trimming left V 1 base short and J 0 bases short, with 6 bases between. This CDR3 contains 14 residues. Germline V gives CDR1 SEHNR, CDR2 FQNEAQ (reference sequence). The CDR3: CASSLGVMNTEAFF. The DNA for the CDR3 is TGTGCCAGCAGCTTAGGAGTAATGAACACTGAAGCTTTCTTT.

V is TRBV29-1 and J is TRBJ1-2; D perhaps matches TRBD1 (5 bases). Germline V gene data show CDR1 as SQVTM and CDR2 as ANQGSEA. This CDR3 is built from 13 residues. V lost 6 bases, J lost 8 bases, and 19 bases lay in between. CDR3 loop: CSVRDANLEGYTF. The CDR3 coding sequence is TGCAGCGTGCGGGACGCCAATCTCGAAGGCTACACCTTC.

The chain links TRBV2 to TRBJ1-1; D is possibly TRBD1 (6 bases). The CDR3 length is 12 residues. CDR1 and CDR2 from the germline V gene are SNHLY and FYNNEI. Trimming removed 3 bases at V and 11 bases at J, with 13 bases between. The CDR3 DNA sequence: TGTGCCAGCAGTGACAGGGGTGGTACGGCTTTCTTT. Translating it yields CASSDRGGTAFF.

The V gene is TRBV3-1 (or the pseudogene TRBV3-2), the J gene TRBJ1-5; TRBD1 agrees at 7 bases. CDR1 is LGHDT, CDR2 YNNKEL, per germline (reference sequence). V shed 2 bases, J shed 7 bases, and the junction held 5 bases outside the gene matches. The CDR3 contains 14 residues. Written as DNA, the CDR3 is TGTGCCAGCAGCCAACGGGACAGCGGACAGCCCCAGCATTTT. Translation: CASSQRDSGQPQHF.

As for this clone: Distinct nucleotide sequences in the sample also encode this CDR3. The CDR3 DNA follows: TGTGCCAGCAGTTTACTAGCGGGGCACACCGGGGAGCTGTTTTTT. Amino acids: CASSLLAGHTGELFF. The chain joins TRBV27 to TRBJ2-2; 9 bases agree with TRBD2. The ends lost 2 bases at V and 3 bases at J; junction bases unmatched: 1. The CDR3 has 15 amino acids. Germline lookup yields CDR1 MNHEY and CDR2 SMNVEV (reference sequence).

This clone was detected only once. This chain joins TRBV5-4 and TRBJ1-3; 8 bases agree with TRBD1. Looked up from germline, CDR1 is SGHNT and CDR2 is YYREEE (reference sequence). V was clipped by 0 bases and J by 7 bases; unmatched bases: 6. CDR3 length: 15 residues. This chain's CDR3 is CASSLDRGTWNTIYF. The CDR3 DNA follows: TGTGCCAGCAGCTTGGACAGGGGGACCTGGAACACCATATATTTT.

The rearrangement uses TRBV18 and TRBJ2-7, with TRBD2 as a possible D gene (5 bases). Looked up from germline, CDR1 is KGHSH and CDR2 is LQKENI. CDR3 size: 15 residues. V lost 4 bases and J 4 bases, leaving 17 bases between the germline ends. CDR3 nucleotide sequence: TGTGCCAGCTCACAGGAGGTTGCGGTCCTTTACGAGCAGTACTTC. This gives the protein CASSQEVAVLYEQYF. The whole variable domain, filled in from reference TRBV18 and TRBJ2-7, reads NAGVMQNPRHLVRRRGQEARLRCSPMKGHSHVYWYRQLPEEGLKFMVYLQKENIIDESGMPKERFSAEFPKEGPSILRIQQVVRGDSAAYFCASSQEVAVLYEQYFGPGTRLTVT.

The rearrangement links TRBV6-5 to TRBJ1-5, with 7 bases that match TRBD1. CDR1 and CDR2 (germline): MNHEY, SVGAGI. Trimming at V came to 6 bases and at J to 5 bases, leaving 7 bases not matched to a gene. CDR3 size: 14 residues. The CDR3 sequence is CASRSQGRDQPQHF. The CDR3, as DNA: TGTGCCAGCAGGTCACAGGGGCGCGATCAGCCCCAGCATTTT.

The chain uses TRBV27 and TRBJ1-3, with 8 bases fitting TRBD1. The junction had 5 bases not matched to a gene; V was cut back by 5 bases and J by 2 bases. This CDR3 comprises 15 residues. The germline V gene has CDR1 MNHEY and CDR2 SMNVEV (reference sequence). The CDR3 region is CASSRTGLAGNTIYF. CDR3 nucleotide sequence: TGTGCCAGCAGTAGGACAGGGCTTGCTGGAAACACCATATATTTT.

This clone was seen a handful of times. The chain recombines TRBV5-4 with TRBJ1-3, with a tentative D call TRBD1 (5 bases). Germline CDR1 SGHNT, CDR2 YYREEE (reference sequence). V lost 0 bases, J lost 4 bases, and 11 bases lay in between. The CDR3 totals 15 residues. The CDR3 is CASSLGQGRGNTIYF. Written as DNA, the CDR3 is TGTGCCAGCAGCTTGGGGCAGGGCCGGGGAAACACCATATATTTT.

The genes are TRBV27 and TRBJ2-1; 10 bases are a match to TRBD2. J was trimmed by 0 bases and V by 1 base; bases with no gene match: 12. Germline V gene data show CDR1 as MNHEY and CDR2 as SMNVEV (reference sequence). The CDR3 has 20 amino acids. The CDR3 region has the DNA TGTGCCAGCAGTTTATTGCCCGTGGGTGCTAGCGGGAGCTCCTACAATGAGCAGTTCTTC. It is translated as CASSLLPVGASGSSYNEQFF.

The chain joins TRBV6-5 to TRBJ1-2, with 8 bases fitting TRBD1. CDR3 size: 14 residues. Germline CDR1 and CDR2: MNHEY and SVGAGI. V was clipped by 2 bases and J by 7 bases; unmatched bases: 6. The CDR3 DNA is TGTGCCAGCAGTTACCAACAGGGGGTGGGTGGCTACACCTTC. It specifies CASSYQQGVGGYTF.

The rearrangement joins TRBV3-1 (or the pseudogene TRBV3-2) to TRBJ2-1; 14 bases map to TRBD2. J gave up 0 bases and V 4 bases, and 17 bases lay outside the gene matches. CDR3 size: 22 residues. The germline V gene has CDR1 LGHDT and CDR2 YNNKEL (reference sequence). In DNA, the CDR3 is TGTGCCAGCAGCCCCCTGGTAGCCGGGACTAGCGGGGGAGAAAGCTCCTACAATGAGCAGTTCTTC. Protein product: CASSPLVAGTSGGESSYNEQFF.

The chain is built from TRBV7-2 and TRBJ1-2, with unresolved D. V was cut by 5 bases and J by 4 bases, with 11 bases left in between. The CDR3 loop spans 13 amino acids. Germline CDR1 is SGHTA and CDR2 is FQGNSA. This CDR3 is CASSLGYGYGYTF. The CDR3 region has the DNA TGTGCCAGCAGCCTGGGCTATGGCTATGGCTACACCTTC. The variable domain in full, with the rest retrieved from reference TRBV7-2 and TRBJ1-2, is GAGVSQSPSNKVTEKGKDVELRCDPISGHTALYWYRQSLGQGLEFLIYFQGNSAPDKSGLPSDRFSAERTGGSVSTLTIQRTQQEDSAVYLCASSLGYGYGYTFGSGTRLTVV.

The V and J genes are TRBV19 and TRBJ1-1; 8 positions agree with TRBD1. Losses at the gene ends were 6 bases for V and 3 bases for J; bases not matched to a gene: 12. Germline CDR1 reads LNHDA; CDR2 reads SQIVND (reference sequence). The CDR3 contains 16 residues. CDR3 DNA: TGTGCCAGTAGCCCAGGACCTTCCAGGGGGCACACTGAAGCTTTCTTT. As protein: CASSPGPSRGHTEAFF.

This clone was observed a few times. The CDR3 bases are TGCAGCGTTGGGGAGGGCAGTGTCGCATATGGCTACACCTTC. Its translation is CSVGEGSVAYGYTF. V is TRBV29-1 and J is TRBJ1-2, with unresolved D. Looked up from germline, CDR1 is SQVTM and CDR2 is ANQGSEA. Between the trimmed V and J ends, which lost 4 bases and 5 bases, there was a span of 17 bases. The CDR3 covers 14 residues.

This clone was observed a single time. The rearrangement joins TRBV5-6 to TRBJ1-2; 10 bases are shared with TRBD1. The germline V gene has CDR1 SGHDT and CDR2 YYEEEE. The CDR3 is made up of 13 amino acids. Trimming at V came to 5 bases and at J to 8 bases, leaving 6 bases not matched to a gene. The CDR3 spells CASRLTGGEGYTF. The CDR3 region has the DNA TGTGCCAGCAGACTGACAGGGGGCGAGGGCTACACCTTC.

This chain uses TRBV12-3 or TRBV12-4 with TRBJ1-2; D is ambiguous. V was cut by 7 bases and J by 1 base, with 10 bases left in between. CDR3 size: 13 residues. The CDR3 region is CASTRRDNYGYTF. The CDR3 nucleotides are TGTGCCAGCACCCGACGGGATAACTATGGCTACACCTTC.

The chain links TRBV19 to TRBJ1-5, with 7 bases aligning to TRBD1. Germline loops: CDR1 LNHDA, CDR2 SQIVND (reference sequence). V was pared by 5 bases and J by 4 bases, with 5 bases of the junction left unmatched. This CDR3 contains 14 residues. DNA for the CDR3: TGTGCCAGTAGTCTAGCAGGGGGTAATCAGCCCCAGCATTTT. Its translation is CASSLAGGNQPQHF. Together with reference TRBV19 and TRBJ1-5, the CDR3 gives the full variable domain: DGGITQSPKYLFRKEGQNVTLSCEQNLNHDAMYWYRQDPGQGLRLIYYSQIVNDFQKGDIAEGYSVSREKKESFPLTVTSAQKNPTAFYLCASSLAGGNQPQHFGDGTRLSIL.